These 17 T cell receptor beta chains were all obtained from the same sample, sequenced in a study of shared clonotypes between healthy human individuals. Clones were sequenced by immunoSEQ multiplex PCR, and TCRdb holds only the in-frame ones, with some missing. This repertoire shows under 650,000 clones, 96% found once; its top ten account for approximately 0.06%. Sequenced material: naive CD4+ T cells sorted from blood. This sample's subset: CD45RA+ positively selected. Receptors originate from a woman aged 25 to 39 in good health.

The rearrangement links TRBV5-5 to TRBJ2-1; the match to TRBD2 covers 13 bases. The ends lost 3 bases at V and 8 bases at J; junction bases unmatched: 8. The germline CDR1 and CDR2 sequences are SGHKS and YYEKEE (reference sequence). The CDR3 totals 16 residues. The CDR3 protein is CASSSIGLAGVDEQFF. The CDR3 DNA follows: TGTGCCAGCAGCTCCATTGGACTAGCGGGAGTCGATGAGCAGTTCTTC.

V is TRBV7-2 and J is TRBJ2-3, with TRBD2 matching 8 bases. CDR3 length: 15 amino acids. V was pared by 2 bases and J by 4 bases, with 5 bases of the junction left unmatched. Germline assignment: CDR1 SGHTA and CDR2 FQGNSA. CDR3 sequence reads: CASSLWGLVADTQYF. The CDR3 nucleotides are TGTGCCAGCAGCTTATGGGGACTAGTCGCAGATACGCAGTATTTT.

The V call is TRBV28, the J call TRBJ1-1; D is possibly TRBD1 (5 bases). Germline V lookup: CDR1 MDHEN, CDR2 SYDVKM. The length of the CDR3 is 19 residues. Trimming shortened V by 6 bases and J by 3 bases, and 29 bases separated the two germline ends. Written as DNA, the CDR3 is TGTGCCAGCAGCCGACTCGTCTTCAGGGCCGGCGCGGCACACACTGAAGCTTTCTTT. It specifies CASSRLVFRAGAAHTEAFF.

This clone appeared a single time. The V call is TRBV19, the J call TRBJ1-2; TRBD1 matches 7 bases. V was clipped by 9 bases and J by 2 bases; unmatched bases: 6. Looked up from germline, CDR1 is LNHDA and CDR2 is SQIVND (reference sequence). There are 13 residues in the CDR3. CDR3 protein: CASWDSVNYGYTF. CDR3 nucleotide sequence: TGTGCCAGCTGGGACAGCGTGAACTATGGCTACACCTTC.

The rearrangement links TRBV28 to TRBJ1-4; TRBD1 matches at 9 bases. The CDR3 has 15 residues. J lost 5 bases, V lost 4 bases, and 5 bases had no gene match. The germline gives CDR1 MDHEN, CDR2 SYDVKM. DNA of the CDR3: TGTGCCAGCAGTTCCACAGGGGGCAGGAATGAAAAACTGTTTTTT. It is translated as CASSSTGGRNEKLFF.

The J gene is TRBJ1-2, the V gene TRBV5-1; 8 nucleotides match TRBD1. There are 14 residues in the CDR3. V gave up 0 bases and J gave up 8 bases; unmatched junction bases: 6. Germline V gene data show CDR1 as SGHRS and CDR2 as YFSETQ. The CDR3 loop is CASSLESGGNGYTF. The CDR3 DNA reads as TGCGCCAGCAGCTTGGAGTCAGGGGGCAACGGCTACACCTTC.

Points on this clone: At the DNA level, this CDR3 is encoded by other sequences in the same sample as well. The V and J genes are TRBV28 and TRBJ2-7; 13 nucleotides align to TRBD2. Per the germline V gene, CDR1 is MDHEN and CDR2 is SYDVKM. The trim removed 2 bases at V and 3 bases at J, leaving 1 base unmatched. There are 15 residues in the CDR3. The CDR3 loop reads CASSLRLAGGYEQYF. CDR3 bases: TGTGCCAGCAGTTTAAGACTAGCGGGAGGCTACGAGCAGTACTTC.

As concerns this clone: Other DNA sequences in the same sample also yield this CDR3. This sequence joins TRBV5-1 and TRBJ2-5, with D perhaps matching TRBD1 (6 bases). V shed 3 bases and J shed 2 bases, with 8 bases lying between them. Per the germline V gene, CDR1 is SGHRS and CDR2 is YFSETQ. This CDR3 contains 13 residues. The CDR3, as DNA: TGCGCCAGCAGCTACACAGGGCAAGAGACCCAGTACTTC. Translated: CASSYTGQETQYF.

This chain uses TRBV13 with TRBJ1-3; D perhaps matches TRBD1 (6 bases). Germline CDR1 and CDR2: PRHDT and FYEKMQ (reference sequence). This CDR3 contains 18 residues. Trimming took 4 bases from V and 0 from J, leaving 19 bases between them. The CDR3 spells CASSSSGGWTNSGNTIYF. CDR3 DNA: TGTGCCAGCAGCTCAAGTGGGGGCTGGACTAACTCTGGAAACACCATATATTTT.

A single count supports this clone. The chain joins TRBV5-1 to TRBJ2-3; 10 bases are a match to TRBD2. After removal of 0 bases from V and 1 base from J, the junction contained 2 bases not matched to a gene. CDR1 and CDR2 from the germline V gene are SGHRS and YFSETQ. The CDR3 extends over 16 amino acids. CDR3 in amino acids: CASSLALAGGTDTQYF. The CDR3 DNA reads TGCGCCAGCAGCTTGGCCCTAGCGGGAGGCACAGATACGCAGTATTTT.

This rearrangement joins TRBV18 to TRBJ1-3; unclear D gene. Germline-derived CDR1 and CDR2 are KGHSH and LQKENI. V was trimmed by 1 base and J by 0 bases, leaving 7 bases between them. CDR3 size: 15 residues. The CDR3 nucleotides are TGTGCCAGCTCACCACTCACAGACTCTGGAAACACCATATATTTT. Translated: CASSPLTDSGNTIYF. Supplemented by reference TRBV18 and TRBJ1-3, the full variable domain reads NAGVMQNPRHLVRRRGQEARLRCSPMKGHSHVYWYRQLPEEGLKFMVYLQKENIIDESGMPKERFSAEFPKEGPSILRIQQVVRGDSAAYFCASSPLTDSGNTIYFGEGSWLTVV.

The chain is built from TRBV15 and TRBJ2-7; the match to TRBD2 covers 7 bases. The junction had 13 bases not matched to a gene; V was cut back by 8 bases and J by 6 bases. This CDR3 contains 14 residues. From germline, CDR1 is LNHNV and CDR2 YYDKDF (reference sequence). The CDR3 DNA follows: TGTGCCACCGGGGGGGGACCGCCTTTTTCCGAGCAGTACTTC. Translating it yields CATGGGPPFSEQYF.

V gene TRBV5-1 combines with J gene TRBJ2-1; TRBD2 matches 13 bases. The trim removed 8 bases at V and 4 bases at J, leaving 6 bases unmatched. CDR1 is SGHRS and CDR2 is YFSETQ in the germline V gene. The CDR3 is 15 amino acids. This chain's CDR3 is CASMGLAGLYNEQFF. The DNA of the CDR3 is TGCGCCAGTATGGGACTAGCGGGATTATACAATGAGCAGTTCTTC.

This chain links TRBV4-2 with TRBJ1-4; D call uncertain. Germline V CDR1 and CDR2: LGHNA, YNFKEQ. The CDR3 has 15 amino acids. V was trimmed by 3 bases and J by 3 bases, leaving 11 bases between them. The CDR3 region is CASSQPTGANEKLFF. The CDR3 DNA is TGTGCCAGCAGCCAGCCTACCGGAGCTAATGAAAAACTGTTTTTT.

Only a few counts were recorded for this clone. The rearrangement uses TRBV6-1 and TRBJ2-7; TRBD2 agrees at 14 bases. Trimming removed 9 bases from V and 7 bases from J; junction bases left unmatched: 8. Germline CDR1 is MNHNS and CDR2 is SASEGT. The CDR3 totals 14 residues. CDR3 sequence (DNA): TGTGCCAGTTCCCCGGGACTAGCGGGAGTAGAGCAGTACTTC. Amino acids: CASSPGLAGVEQYF.

The rearrangement joins TRBV5-4 to TRBJ2-3; the match to TRBD2 covers 7 bases. The CDR3 totals 15 residues. The V segment lost 0 bases and the J segment 5 bases; nucleotides outside the gene matches: 6. The germline gives CDR1 SGHNT, CDR2 YYREEE (reference sequence). In DNA form, the CDR3 reads TGTGCCAGCAGCTTGGCTGGCGGGAGACTAGATACGCAGTATTTT. It codes for CASSLAGGRLDTQYF.

As to this clone: Other DNA sequences within the sample encode an identical CDR3. The chain couples TRBV6-6 to TRBJ1-5; D possibly corresponds to TRBD1 (5 bases). The CDR3 loop spans 14 amino acids. V lost 2 bases, J lost 4 bases, and 9 bases lay in between. CDR1 and CDR2 (germline): MNHNY, SVGAGI (reference sequence). DNA for the CDR3: TGTGCCAGCAGTTACGGACAAACAAATCAGCCCCAGCATTTT. This gives the protein CASSYGQTNQPQHF.